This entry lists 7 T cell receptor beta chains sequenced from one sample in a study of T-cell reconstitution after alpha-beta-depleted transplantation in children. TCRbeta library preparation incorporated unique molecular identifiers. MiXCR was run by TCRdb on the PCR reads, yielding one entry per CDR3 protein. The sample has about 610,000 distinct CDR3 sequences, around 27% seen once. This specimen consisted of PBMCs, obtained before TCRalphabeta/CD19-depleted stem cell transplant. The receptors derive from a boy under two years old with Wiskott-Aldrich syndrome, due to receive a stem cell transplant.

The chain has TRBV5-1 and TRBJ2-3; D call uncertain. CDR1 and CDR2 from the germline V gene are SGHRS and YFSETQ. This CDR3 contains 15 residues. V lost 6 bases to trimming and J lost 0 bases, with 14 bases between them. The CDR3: CASNYLESSTDTQYF. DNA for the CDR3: TGCGCCAGCAACTATCTGGAGTCTAGCACAGATACGCAGTATTTT.

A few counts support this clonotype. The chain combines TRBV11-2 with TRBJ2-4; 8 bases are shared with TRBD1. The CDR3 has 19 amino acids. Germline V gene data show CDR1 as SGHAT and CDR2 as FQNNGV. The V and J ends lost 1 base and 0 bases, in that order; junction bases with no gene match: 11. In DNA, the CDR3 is TGTGCCAGCAGCTTAGGTGGACAGGGCGTTCCGGCAGCCAAAAACATTCAGTACTTC. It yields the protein CASSLGGQGVPAAKNIQYF.

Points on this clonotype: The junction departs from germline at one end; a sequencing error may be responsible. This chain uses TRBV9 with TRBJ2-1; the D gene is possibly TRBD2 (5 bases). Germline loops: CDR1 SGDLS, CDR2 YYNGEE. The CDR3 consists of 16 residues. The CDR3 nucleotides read TGTGCCAGCAGCGTAGGGTTCCGGACTGCGTACAATGTGCAGTTCTTC. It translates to CASSVGFRTAYNVQFF.

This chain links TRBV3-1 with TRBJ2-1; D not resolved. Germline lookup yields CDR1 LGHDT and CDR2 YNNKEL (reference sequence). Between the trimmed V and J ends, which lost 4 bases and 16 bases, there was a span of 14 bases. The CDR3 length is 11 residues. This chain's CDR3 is CASSLDGSSFF. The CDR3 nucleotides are TGTGCCAGCAGCCTTGACGGGTCATCCTTCTTC.

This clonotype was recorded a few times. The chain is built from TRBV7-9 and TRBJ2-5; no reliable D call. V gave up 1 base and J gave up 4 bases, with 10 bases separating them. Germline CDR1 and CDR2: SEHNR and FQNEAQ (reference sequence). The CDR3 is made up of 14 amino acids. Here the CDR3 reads CASSLVNPAETQYF. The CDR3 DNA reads TGTGCCAGCAGCTTAGTGAATCCGGCAGAGACCCAGTACTTC.

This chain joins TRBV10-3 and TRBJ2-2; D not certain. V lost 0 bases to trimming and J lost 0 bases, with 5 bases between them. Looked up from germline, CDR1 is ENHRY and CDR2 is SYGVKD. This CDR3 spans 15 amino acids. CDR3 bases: TGTGCCATCAGTGAGTCGACAACGAACACCGGGGAGCTGTTTTTT. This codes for CAISESTTNTGELFF.

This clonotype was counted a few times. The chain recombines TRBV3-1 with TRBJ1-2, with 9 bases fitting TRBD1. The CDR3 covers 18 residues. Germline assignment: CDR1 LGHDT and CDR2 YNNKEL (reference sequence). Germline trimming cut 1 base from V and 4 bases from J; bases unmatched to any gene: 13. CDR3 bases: TGTGCCAGCAGCCAAGGATTCGGCTGGGACAGGGCAATCTATGGCTACACCTTC. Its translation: CASSQGFGWDRAIYGYTF.